The 27 T cell receptor beta chains reported below all come from one sample, sequenced in a study of T cell changes during pregnancy in multiple sclerosis. Using immunoSEQ multiplex PCR, the repertoire was profiled, and TCRdb retains in-frame clones only, with some absent. Among tens of thousands of clones listed, approximately 89% were seen once. The material sequenced was peripheral blood, taken after pregnancy. Every receptor here comes from a female donor in good health, enrolled as a control in a pregnancy study.

This sequence joins TRBV18 and TRBJ1-2; 7 nucleotides agree with TRBD1. Germline trimming cut 0 bases from V and 2 bases from J; bases unmatched to any gene: 0. This CDR3 region has 14 residues. Looked up from germline, CDR1 is KGHSH and CDR2 is LQKENI. The CDR3 here is CASSPPTGNYGYTF. Written as DNA, the CDR3 is TGTGCCAGCTCACCACCGACAGGGAACTATGGCTACACCTTC. The full variable domain, completed using reference TRBV18 and TRBJ1-2, is NAGVMQNPRHLVRRRGQEARLRCSPMKGHSHVYWYRQLPEEGLKFMVYLQKENIIDESGMPKERFSAEFPKEGPSILRIQQVVRGDSAAYFCASSPPTGNYGYTFGSGTRLTVV.

This rearrangement joins TRBV4-2 to TRBJ2-7; the D gene is possibly TRBD2 (6 bases). The CDR3 sequence is 17 residues long. CDR1 and CDR2 from the germline V gene are LGHNA and YNFKEQ. Trimming shortened V by 4 bases and J by 2 bases, and 21 bases separated the two germline ends. CDR3 protein: CASSPRVPGLHAYEQYF. The CDR3 DNA is TGTGCCAGCAGCCCAAGAGTCCCGGGACTTCATGCCTACGAGCAGTACTTC.

V gene TRBV7-8 combines with J gene TRBJ2-7; 8 nucleotides agree with TRBD2. Per germline, CDR1 SGHVS and CDR2 FQNEAQ. J gave up 6 bases and V 5 bases, and 12 bases lay outside the gene matches. The CDR3 extends over 15 amino acids. The CDR3 bases are TGTGCCAGCAGCGCGTCGGGAGGGAAGCTTGCCGAGCAGTACTTC. Translation gives CASSASGGKLAEQYF.

V gene TRBV6-1 combines with J gene TRBJ2-7; 7 nucleotides align to TRBD1. This CDR3 spans 15 amino acids. In germline, CDR1 is MNHNS, CDR2 SASEGT. Trimming took 2 bases from V and 6 from J; bases not matched to a gene: 10. Here the CDR3 reads CASSERTGEVSEQYF. As DNA, the CDR3 is TGTGCCAGCAGTGAAAGGACAGGTGAGGTCTCCGAGCAGTACTTC.

The rearrangement links TRBV27 to TRBJ2-5; 10 positions agree with TRBD2. This CDR3 has 14 amino acids. J gave up 4 bases and V 7 bases, and 6 bases lay outside the gene matches. Germline assignment: CDR1 MNHEY and CDR2 SMNVEV (reference sequence). Here the CDR3 reads CASKSGGVRETQYF. CDR3 nucleotide sequence: TGTGCCAGCAAAAGCGGGGGGGTTCGAGAGACCCAGTACTTC.

CDR3: CASSLGQGSGGELFF. Written as DNA, the CDR3 is TGCGCCAGCAGCTTGGGACAGGGTAGTGGCGGGGAGCTGTTTTTT. The rearrangement joins TRBV5-1 to TRBJ2-2; 7 nucleotides agree with TRBD1. The CDR3 loop spans 15 amino acids. Trimming cost V 0 bases and J 7 bases; bases outside gene matches: 6. CDR1 is SGHRS, CDR2 YFSETQ, per germline.

The chain combines TRBV5-4 with TRBJ1-6, with D tentatively TRBD1 (6 bases). CDR3 size: 16 residues. V was pared by 0 bases and J by 7 bases, with 14 bases between. Germline CDR1 is SGHNT and CDR2 is YYREEE (reference sequence). CDR3: CASSLGGQGVNSPLHF. In DNA, the CDR3 is TGTGCCAGCAGCTTGGGGGGGCAGGGAGTGAATTCACCCCTCCACTTT.

The chain employs TRBV2 and TRBJ1-5; D gene ambiguous. The CDR3 length is 14 residues. The V end was cut by 8 bases, the J end by 6 bases, with 17 bases between. Per germline, CDR1 SNHLY and CDR2 FYNNEI. The CDR3 sequence is CASAVGTRFQPQHF. The CDR3 bases are TGTGCCAGCGCTGTGGGCACCCGCTTTCAGCCCCAGCATTTT. The full variable domain, rest sourced from reference TRBV2 and TRBJ1-5, is EPEVTQTPSHQVTQMGQEVILRCVPISNHLYFYWYRQILGQKVEFLVSFYNNEISEKSEIFDDQFSVERPDGSNFTLKIRSTKLEDSAMYFCASAVGTRFQPQHFGDGTRLSIL.

The chain recombines TRBV4-3 with TRBJ2-3; TRBD1 is a possible D gene (7 bases). Germline CDR1 and CDR2: LGHNA and YSLEER. V gave up 2 bases and J gave up 5 bases, with 23 bases separating them. The CDR3 totals 18 residues. CDR3 residues: CASSQSPGGSSAQDTQYF. CDR3 sequence (DNA): TGCGCCAGCAGCCAATCCCCAGGGGGGTCCTCCGCGCAAGATACGCAGTATTTT.

V gene TRBV7-2 combines with J gene TRBJ2-1, with 8 positions matching TRBD2. Germline lookup yields CDR1 SGHTA and CDR2 FQGNSA. The CDR3 extends over 16 amino acids. The J segment lost 0 bases and the V segment lost 5 bases, leaving 6 bases of the junction unmatched. CDR3 in amino acids: CASSPPGGASYNEQFF. The CDR3 nucleotides are TGTGCCAGCAGCCCCCCGGGGGGGGCCTCCTACAATGAGCAGTTCTTC.

The V and J genes are TRBV7-2 and TRBJ1-1, with D unresolved. The length of the CDR3 is 14 residues. V was cut by 6 bases and J by 3 bases, with 14 bases left in between. In germline, CDR1 is SGHTA, CDR2 FQGNSA. Here the CDR3 reads CASRLTEVYTEAFF. The CDR3 DNA reads TGTGCCAGCAGGCTTACGGAGGTCTACACTGAAGCTTTCTTT.

The rearrangement links TRBV7-2 to TRBJ1-5; D is unresolved. V was trimmed by 5 bases and J by 0 bases, leaving 14 bases between them. Germline CDR1 reads SGHTA; CDR2 reads FQGNSA. There are 16 residues in the CDR3. CDR3 nucleotides: TGTGCCAGCAGCCGAGCCCGAGGTGGTAGCAATCAGCCCCAGCATTTT. It codes for CASSRARGGSNQPQHF.

Only a few counts were recorded for this clone. The chain is built from TRBV7-8 and TRBJ2-1, with D possibly matching TRBD2 (5 bases). This CDR3 region has 15 residues. CDR1 and CDR2 (germline): SGHVS, FQNEAQ. V was pared by 5 bases and J by 8 bases, with 19 bases between. CDR3 amino acids: CASSPEFGGRYEQFF. The CDR3 coding sequence is TGTGCCAGCAGCCCGGAATTTGGCGGGCGATATGAGCAGTTCTTC. Full variable domain (remainder filled in from reference TRBV7-8 and TRBJ2-1): GAGVSQSPRYKVAKRGQDVALRCDPISGHVSLFWYQQALGQGPEFLTYFQNEAQLDKSGLPSDRFFAERPEGSVSTLKIQRTQQEDSAVYLCASSPEFGGRYEQFFGPGTRLTVL.

The rearrangement links TRBV10-2 to TRBJ2-2; D is possibly TRBD1 (6 bases). Trimming left V 8 bases short and J 4 bases short, with 14 bases between. The length of the CDR3 is 14 residues. Germline-derived CDR1 and CDR2 are WSHSY and SAAADI. The CDR3 spells CASSRQDSTGELFF. In nucleotides, the CDR3 is TGCGCCAGCTCTAGACAGGACTCCACCGGGGAGCTGTTTTTT.

This chain uses TRBV19 with TRBJ1-1; unclear D gene. Trimming pared 2 bases from V and 11 bases from J, leaving 15 bases between. This CDR3 spans 13 amino acids. Germline V gene data show CDR1 as LNHDA and CDR2 as SQIVND (reference sequence). CDR3: CASSISSSPSAFF. CDR3 in DNA: TGTGCCAGTAGTATATCCTCGTCCCCCTCCGCTTTCTTT.

The V gene is TRBV6-5, the J gene TRBJ2-1; 7 positions agree with TRBD2. This CDR3 spans 16 amino acids. V dropped 2 bases and J dropped 3; count of bases not matched to a gene: 7. Germline V CDR1 and CDR2: MNHEY, SVGAGI. The CDR3 DNA sequence: TGTGCCAGCAGTTACCGATCGACTAGCAGCTACAATGAGCAGTTCTTC. It specifies CASSYRSTSSYNEQFF.

V is TRBV27 and J is TRBJ2-3; TRBD2 matches at 10 bases. The CDR3 sequence is 22 residues long. The junction had 25 bases not matched to a gene; V was cut back by 7 bases and J by 0 bases. Germline assignment: CDR1 MNHEY and CDR2 SMNVEV (reference sequence). The CDR3 DNA is TGTGCCAGCACTGGGAGGTCCGGGACTAGCGCAAACGGGAACTCTAGCACAGATACGCAGTATTTT. The encoded protein is CASTGRSGTSANGNSSTDTQYF.

The V call is TRBV19, the J call TRBJ2-1, with a possible D match to TRBD2 (5 bases). Germline CDR1 and CDR2: LNHDA and SQIVND (reference sequence). The CDR3 spans 17 residues. V lost 4 bases to trimming and J lost 8 bases, with 24 bases between them. CDR3 in amino acids: CASSTPGGQPRGDEQFF. The CDR3 DNA follows: TGTGCCAGTAGTACACCGGGCGGGCAGCCCCGGGGTGATGAGCAGTTCTTC. Full variable domain (remainder filled in from reference TRBV19 and TRBJ2-1): DGGITQSPKYLFRKEGQNVTLSCEQNLNHDAMYWYRQDPGQGLRLIYYSQIVNDFQKGDIAEGYSVSREKKESFPLTVTSAQKNPTAFYLCASSTPGGQPRGDEQFFGPGTRLTVL.

In its sample, this clone was seen once. The V gene is TRBV28, the J gene TRBJ2-2, with D perhaps matching TRBD1 (6 bases). Per germline, CDR1 MDHEN and CDR2 SYDVKM. Between the trimmed V and J ends, which lost 2 bases and 7 bases, there was a span of 17 bases. The CDR3 consists of 16 residues. The CDR3 spells CASSLSGQQFVGELFF. The CDR3 DNA follows: TGTGCCAGCAGTTTAAGTGGACAGCAATTCGTCGGGGAGCTGTTTTTT.

V is TRBV10-2 and J is TRBJ1-4; D is ambiguous. Germline V gene lookup returns CDR1 WSHSY and CDR2 SAAADI. The CDR3 has 12 amino acids. V dropped 8 bases and J dropped 8 bases, with 12 bases sitting between them. Written as DNA, the CDR3 is TGCGCCAGCGCCCTTAACAGAGAAAAACTGTTTTTT. This gives the protein CASALNREKLFF.

Note on this clone: A read error may produce the germline difference seen at one junction end. V is TRBV6-5 and J is TRBJ1-1, with D hard to call. The CDR3 is 12 amino acids. Germline lookup yields CDR1 MNHEY and CDR2 SVGAGI. CDR3 in DNA: TGTGCCAGCACCAACGGAGGACCCCTCACCCTCTTT. It encodes CASTNGGPLTLF.

This chain connects TRBV28 to TRBJ1-2, with D tentatively TRBD1 (6 bases). The CDR3 is 15 residues long. Germline lookup yields CDR1 MDHEN and CDR2 SYDVKM. The V end was cut by 6 bases, the J end by 0 bases, with 14 bases between. The CDR3 here is CASRGGGVSNYGYTF. CDR3 nucleotide sequence: TGTGCCAGCAGAGGAGGGGGGGTCTCTAACTATGGCTACACCTTC.

The V gene is TRBV5-8, the J gene TRBJ1-6; a weak D match, TRBD1 (6 bases). There are 17 residues in the CDR3. Germline V gene data show CDR1 as SGHTS and CDR2 as YDEGEE. The ends were cut back, 2 bases at V and 0 bases at J, with 12 bases in the middle. The CDR3 bases are TGTGCCAGCAGCTTTTTGGGACATAGCTCCTATAATTCACCCCTCCACTTT. It specifies CASSFLGHSSYNSPLHF.

This chain connects TRBV27 to TRBJ2-1, with TRBD1 matching over 7 bases. V was clipped by 2 bases and J by 4 bases; unmatched bases: 11. CDR3 size: 17 residues. Per germline, CDR1 MNHEY and CDR2 SMNVEV (reference sequence). The CDR3 loop is CASSLRDPRDSYNEQFF. The CDR3 nucleotides are TGTGCCAGCAGTTTACGTGATCCCCGGGACAGTTACAATGAGCAGTTCTTC.

The gene calls are TRBV23-1 and TRBJ2-7; 13 bases are a match to TRBD2. TRBV23-1 is labeled an ORF, and its function is uncertain. V lost 2 bases and J lost 2; bases outside the gene matches: 12. This CDR3 comprises 19 residues. CDR3 bases: TGCGCCAGCAGTCAAAGGCAGGGGGCCGGGACTAGCGGGACCTACGAGCAGTACTTC. It encodes CASSQRQGAGTSGTYEQYF.

The J gene is TRBJ1-1, the V gene TRBV5-1; D uncertain. The V gene lost 0 bases and the J gene lost 8 bases, with 5 bases spanning the gap. This CDR3 is built from 11 residues. Germline values: CDR1 SGHRS, CDR2 YFSETQ. The CDR3 loop is CASSLAGEAFF. The CDR3 bases are TGCGCCAGCAGCTTGGCGGGGGAAGCTTTCTTT.

The chain joins TRBV2 to TRBJ1-1; no firm D call. The length of the CDR3 is 12 residues. The V end was cut by 6 bases, the J end by 4 bases, with 9 bases between. Germline lookup yields CDR1 SNHLY and CDR2 FYNNEI. CDR3 sequence (DNA): TGTGCCAGCAGCGGGTACGGCACTGAAGCTTTCTTT. This sequence encodes CASSGYGTEAFF.